The 14 T cell receptor beta chains listed next were all sequenced from one sample in a study of CD8+ T cells in alopecia areata. Extracted RNA was reverse transcribed into cDNA, the sequencing template. Produced via immunoSEQ multiplex PCR; TCRdb's table is partial and in-frame only. The sample yields about 110,000 clones, under 60% seen once. Source material: NKG2D-low CD8+ T cells sorted from blood. These receptor sequences come from a human donor with alopecia areata.

This clone was observed once. The V gene is TRBV29-1, the J gene TRBJ1-2; the match to TRBD1 covers 8 bases. The CDR3 runs to 13 residues. V dropped 6 bases and J dropped 3; count of bases not matched to a gene: 6. Germline CDR1 and CDR2: SQVTM and ANQGSEA. In DNA form, the CDR3 reads TGCAGCGTAGGGACAGGCCTCTACTATGGCTACACCTTC. Its translation is CSVGTGLYYGYTF.

The V gene is TRBV7-8, the J gene TRBJ2-5, with 13 bases that match TRBD2. CDR3 size: 18 residues. Losses at the gene ends were 5 bases for V and 5 bases for J; bases not matched to a gene: 14. CDR1 and CDR2 (germline): SGHVS, FQNEAQ. In DNA, the CDR3 is TGTGCCAGCAGCCCTATAGGACTAGCGGGAGCCTCCAGGGAGACCCAGTACTTC. This sequence encodes CASSPIGLAGASRETQYF.

This clone was detected only a few times. The chain joins TRBV7-8 to TRBJ1-2; 7 bases align to TRBD1. CDR1 is SGHVS, CDR2 FQNEAQ, per germline. With V trimmed by 5 bases and J by 4 bases, 13 bases remained unmatched. CDR3 length equals 16 residues. The CDR3 coding sequence is TGTGCCAGCAGCCTCGAGCCGAGGGGGCTTGGCTATGGCTACACCTTC. Translating gives CASSLEPRGLGYGYTF.

The genes are TRBV29-1 and TRBJ2-6; maybe TRBD1 (6 bases). V lost 1 base to trimming and J lost 0 bases, with 13 bases between them. This CDR3 region has 17 residues. Germline assignment: CDR1 SQVTM and CDR2 ANQGSEA. In DNA form, the CDR3 reads TGCAGCGTTGAAGGTGGGGACACCAGCTCTGGGGCCAACGTCCTGACTTTC. Translated, it gives CSVEGGDTSSGANVLTF. Full variable domain (outside the CDR3, taken from reference TRBV29-1 and TRBJ2-6): SAVISQKPSRDICQRGTSLTIQCQVDSQVTMMFWYRQQPGQSLTLIATANQGSEATYESGFVIDKFPISRPNLTFSTLTVSNMSPEDSSIYLCSVEGGDTSSGANVLTFGAGSRLTVL.

This clone has a handful of counts. The rearrangement joins TRBV19 to TRBJ2-3, with D tentatively TRBD1 (5 bases). Germline CDR1 reads LNHDA; CDR2 reads SQIVND (reference sequence). V lost 10 bases, J lost 5 bases, and 10 bases lay in between. CDR3 size: 11 residues. This CDR3 is CATRVGDTQYF. The CDR3 region has the DNA TGTGCCACCAGGGTGGGAGATACGCAGTATTTT.

V usage is TRBV4-1 and J usage is TRBJ2-5; D may be TRBD2 (6 bases). The CDR3 runs to 17 residues. Per the germline V gene, CDR1 is MGHRA and CDR2 is YSYEKL. Trimming removed 4 bases at V and 5 bases at J, with 23 bases between. CDR3 sequence reads: CASSPQTGAGRTETQYF. DNA of the CDR3: TGCGCCAGCAGCCCTCAAACCGGGGCGGGACGGACGGAGACCCAGTACTTC.

The gene calls are TRBV6-5 and TRBJ1-2, with 10 bases that match TRBD1. V lost 2 bases to trimming and J lost 5 bases; unmatched junction nucleotides: 2. CDR1 and CDR2 from the germline V gene are MNHEY and SVGAGI. The CDR3 spans 14 residues. CDR3 loop: CASSYLDRGYGYTF. The CDR3 nucleotides read TGTGCCAGCAGTTACCTGGACAGGGGGTATGGCTACACCTTC.

This clone was observed a handful of times. V and J are TRBV14 and TRBJ2-7; D ambiguous. Trimming pared 4 bases from V and 4 bases from J, leaving 8 bases between. This CDR3 is 12 amino acids long. Germline CDR1 and CDR2: SGHDN and FVKESK. DNA of the CDR3: TGTGCCAGCAGCCGGACCTCGTACGAGCAGTACTTC. It is translated as CASSRTSYEQYF.

On this clone: This sample includes further DNA sequences coding for the same CDR3. The chain employs TRBV13 and TRBJ2-3; D ambiguous. Trimming shortened V by 1 base and J by 6 bases, and 5 bases separated the two germline ends. Germline values: CDR1 PRHDT, CDR2 FYEKMQ (reference sequence). This CDR3 contains 12 residues. The DNA for the CDR3 is TGTGCCAGCAGCTTAGAAACCGATACGCAGTATTTT. Protein product: CASSLETDTQYF.

The chain uses TRBV4-1 and TRBJ1-1, with D maybe TRBD1 (5 bases). Per germline, CDR1 MGHRA and CDR2 YSYEKL. This CDR3 has 15 amino acids. V lost 3 bases to trimming and J lost 5 bases, with 16 bases between them. For the CDR3, the DNA is TGCGCCAGCAGCCACCGGTTGGGGGGATGGACTGAAGCTTTCTTT. Translation: CASSHRLGGWTEAFF.

The chain recombines TRBV27 with TRBJ1-2, with no clear D. V shed 5 bases and J shed 4 bases, with 11 bases lying between them. Germline CDR1 reads MNHEY; CDR2 reads SMNVEV (reference sequence). CDR3 length: 13 amino acids. The CDR3 DNA reads as TGTGCCAGCAGTCCGACTGAACGCTATGGCTACACCTTC. It specifies CASSPTERYGYTF.

The rearrangement uses TRBV5-6 and TRBJ1-2, with D unresolved. This CDR3 region has 15 residues. The ends were cut back, 2 bases at V and 4 bases at J, with 15 bases in the middle. Germline V CDR1 and CDR2: SGHDT, YYEEEE. CDR3 nucleotide sequence: TGTGCCAGCAGCTTTGGTTCCGGAGGTAGCTATGGCTACACCTTC. Residues: CASSFGSGGSYGYTF.

V and J are TRBV11-2 and TRBJ2-5, with 9 positions matching TRBD2. Germline lookup yields CDR1 SGHAT and CDR2 FQNNGV. The CDR3 spans 15 residues. The junction had 8 bases not matched to a gene; V was cut back by 3 bases and J by 6 bases. CDR3 region: CASSFDRGGGQTQYF. CDR3 DNA sequence: TGTGCCAGCAGCTTCGATCGCGGGGGGGGGCAGACCCAGTACTTC.

V is TRBV9 and J is TRBJ1-5; D possibly corresponds to TRBD1 (6 bases). The CDR3 is 13 residues long. CDR1 SGDLS and CDR2 YYNGEE come from the germline V gene. V was trimmed by 4 bases and J by 6 bases, leaving 11 bases between them. CDR3 DNA: TGTGCCAGCAGCCGAGGGGGGTTTCAGCCCCAGCATTTT. Its protein is CASSRGGFQPQHF.